Each of the 7 T cell receptor beta chains below was sequenced from the same sample in a study of Graves' ophthalmopathy and Graves' hyperthyroidism. The authors amplified TCR beta CDR3 regions from RNA transcripts. RT-PCR with HTBI primers came first, then second-round multiplex PCR. TCRdb processed the multiplex PCR reads anew with MiXCR; each CDR3 protein has one entry. The table shows 200,000 to 250,000 distinct CDR3 sequences, with 20% to 25% occurring only once. Sequencing was carried out using peripheral blood. The receptors derive from a woman aged 45-60 years with Graves' ophthalmopathy.

Ten or more counts support this clonotype. This chain connects TRBV25-1 to TRBJ1-1; 8 bases map to TRBD1. Germline CDR1 and CDR2: MGHDK and SYGVNS. The CDR3 is 13 residues long. Unmatched junction bases numbered 2, after V lost 7 bases and J lost 1 base. CDR3 in amino acids: CASTGTGNTEAFF. The CDR3 DNA reads TGTGCCAGCACCGGGACAGGGAACACTGAAGCTTTCTTT.

With regard to this clonotype: With a much larger clone just one base away, this may be a read error. The rearrangement links TRBV20-1 to TRBJ2-7; 9 nucleotides match TRBD2. V lost 4 bases, J lost 6 bases, and 13 bases stayed unmatched. Germline loops: CDR1 DFQATT, CDR2 SNEGSKA (reference sequence). The CDR3 consists of 15 residues. The CDR3 region has the DNA TGCAGTGCTACCCCCCGGACTAGCGCGAGAAGCGAGCAGTACTTC. It yields the protein CSATPRTSARSEQYF.

The sample holds many counts of this clonotype. The chain links TRBV6-5 to TRBJ1-2, with 7 bases aligning to TRBD1. Germline assignment: CDR1 MNHEY and CDR2 SVGAGI. This CDR3 is 15 amino acids long. With V trimmed by 5 bases and J by 1 base, 7 bases remained unmatched. CDR3 bases: TGTGCCAGCAGTCCGGGACAGCACATTAACTATGGCTACACCTTC. Its translation: CASSPGQHINYGYTF.

In its sample, this clonotype was seen many times. J is TRBJ1-5 and V is TRBV6-1; tentative D call: TRBD1 (5 bases). Germline CDR1 reads MNHNS; CDR2 reads SASEGT. Trimming pared 2 bases from V and 9 bases from J, leaving 17 bases between. The CDR3 sequence is 15 residues long. The CDR3 region has the DNA TGTGCCAGCAGTGAATTAGTGATGGGACGGGGGCCCCAGCATTTT. It is translated as CASSELVMGRGPQHF.

This clonotype occurred many times. This chain connects TRBV12-3 or TRBV12-4 to TRBJ1-1; maybe TRBD1 (5 bases). Trimming took off 7 bases at V and 5 bases at J, with 14 bases between the two ends. The CDR3 extends over 13 amino acids. CDR3 amino acids: CASIKNGATEAFF. CDR3 DNA: TGTGCCAGCATCAAGAACGGGGCGACTGAAGCTTTCTTT.

This clonotype occurred many times. V is TRBV12-3 or TRBV12-4 and J is TRBJ1-5; D not certain. This CDR3 comprises 13 residues. V was clipped by 4 bases and J by 7 bases, with 11 bases between them. The CDR3 nucleotides are TGTGCCAGCAGTTCGGGCCTGGGGCAGCCCCAGCATTTT. Its translation: CASSSGLGQPQHF.

There are many counts of this clonotype. This sequence joins TRBV6-5 and TRBJ2-7; no firm D call. CDR1 is MNHEY, CDR2 SVGAGI, per germline. The CDR3 consists of 14 residues. The germline V and J ends were trimmed by 5 bases and 2 bases, with 13 bases remaining between them. CDR3 sequence (DNA): TGTGCCAGCAGTCCGACACAAAAACCCTACGAGCAGTACTTC. It specifies CASSPTQKPYEQYF.